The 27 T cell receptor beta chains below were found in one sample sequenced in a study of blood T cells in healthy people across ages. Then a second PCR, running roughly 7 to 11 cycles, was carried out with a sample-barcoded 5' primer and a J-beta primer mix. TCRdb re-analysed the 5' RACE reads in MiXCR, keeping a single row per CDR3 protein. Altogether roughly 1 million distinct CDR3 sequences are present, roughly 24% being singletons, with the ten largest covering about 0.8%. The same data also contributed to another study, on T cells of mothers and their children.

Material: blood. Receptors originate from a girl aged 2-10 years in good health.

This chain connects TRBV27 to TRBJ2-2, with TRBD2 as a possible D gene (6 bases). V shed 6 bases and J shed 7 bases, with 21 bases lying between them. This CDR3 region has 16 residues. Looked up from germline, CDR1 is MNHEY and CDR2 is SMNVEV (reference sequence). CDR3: CASSPRGGGRSGELFF. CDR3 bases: TGTGCCAGCAGCCCAAGGGGTGGGGGGAGAAGCGGGGAGCTGTTTTTT.

The CDR3 nucleotides are TGTGCCAGCAGCTTGGCCGTAACTACTCGGGAGCTGTTTTTT. Protein sequence: CASSLAVTTRELFF. The chain recombines TRBV5-6 with TRBJ2-2; no clear D. The length of the CDR3 is 14 residues. Germline values: CDR1 SGHDT, CDR2 YYEEEE. Between the trimmed V and J ends, which lost 0 bases and 9 bases, there was a span of 12 bases.

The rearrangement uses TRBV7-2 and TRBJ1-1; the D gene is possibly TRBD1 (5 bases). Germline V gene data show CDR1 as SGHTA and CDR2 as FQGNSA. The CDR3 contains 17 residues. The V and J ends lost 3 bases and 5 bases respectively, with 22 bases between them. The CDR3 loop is CASSFGAGRGGVTEAFF. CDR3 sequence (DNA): TGTGCCAGCAGCTTTGGGGCAGGGAGGGGAGGAGTGACTGAAGCTTTCTTT.

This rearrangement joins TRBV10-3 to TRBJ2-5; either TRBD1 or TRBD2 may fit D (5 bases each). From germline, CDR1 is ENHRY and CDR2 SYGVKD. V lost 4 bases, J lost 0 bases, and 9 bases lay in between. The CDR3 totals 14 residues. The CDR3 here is CAISGGDYQETQYF. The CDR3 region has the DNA TGTGCCATCAGTGGAGGGGATTACCAAGAGACCCAGTACTTC.

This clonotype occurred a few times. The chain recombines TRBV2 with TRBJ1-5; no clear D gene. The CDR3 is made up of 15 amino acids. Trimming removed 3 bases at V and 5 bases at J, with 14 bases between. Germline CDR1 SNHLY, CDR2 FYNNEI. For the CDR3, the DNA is TGTGCCAGCAGTGATTCCTCCCCTAGAGATCAGCCCCAGCATTTT. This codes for CASSDSSPRDQPQHF. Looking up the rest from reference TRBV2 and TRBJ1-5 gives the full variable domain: EPEVTQTPSHQVTQMGQEVILRCVPISNHLYFYWYRQILGQKVEFLVSFYNNEISEKSEIFDDQFSVERPDGSNFTLKIRSTKLEDSAMYFCASSDSSPRDQPQHFGDGTRLSIL.

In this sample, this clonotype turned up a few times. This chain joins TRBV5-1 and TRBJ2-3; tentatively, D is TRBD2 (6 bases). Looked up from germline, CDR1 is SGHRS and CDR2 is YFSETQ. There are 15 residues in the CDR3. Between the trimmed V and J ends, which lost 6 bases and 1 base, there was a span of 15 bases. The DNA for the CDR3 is TGCGCCAGCACCTCCTGGGAGGCCCGCACAGATACGCAGTATTTT. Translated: CASTSWEARTDTQYF.

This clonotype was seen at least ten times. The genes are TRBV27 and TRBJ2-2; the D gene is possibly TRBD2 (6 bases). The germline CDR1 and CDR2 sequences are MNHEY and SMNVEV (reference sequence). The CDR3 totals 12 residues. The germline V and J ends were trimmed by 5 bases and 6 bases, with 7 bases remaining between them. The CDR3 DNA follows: TGTGCCAGCAGTGGGGGGTCCGGGGAGCTGTTTTTT. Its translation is CASSGGSGELFF.

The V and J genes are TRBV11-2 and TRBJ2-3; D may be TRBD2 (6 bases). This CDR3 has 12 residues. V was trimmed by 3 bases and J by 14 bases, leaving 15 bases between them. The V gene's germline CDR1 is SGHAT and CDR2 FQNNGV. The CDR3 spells CASSLEGAGSYF. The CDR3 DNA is TGTGCCAGCAGCTTGGAGGGCGCAGGCTCGTATTTT.

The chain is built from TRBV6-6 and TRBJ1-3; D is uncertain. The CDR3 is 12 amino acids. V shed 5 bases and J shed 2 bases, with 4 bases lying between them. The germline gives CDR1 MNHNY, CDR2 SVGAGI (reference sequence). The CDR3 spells CASSQTGNTIYF. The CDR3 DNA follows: TGTGCCAGCAGTCAGACTGGAAACACCATATATTTT.

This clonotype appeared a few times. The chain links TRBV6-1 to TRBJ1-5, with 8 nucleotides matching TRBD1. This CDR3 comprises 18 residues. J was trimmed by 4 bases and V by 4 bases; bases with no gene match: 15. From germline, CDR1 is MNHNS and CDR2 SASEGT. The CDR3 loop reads CASSAQAAGTGGNQPQHF. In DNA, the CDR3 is TGTGCCAGCAGTGCACAAGCCGCCGGGACAGGTGGGAATCAGCCCCAGCATTTT.

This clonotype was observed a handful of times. The CDR3 region is CATSIGWGTGELFF. The CDR3 bases are TGTGCCACCAGCATAGGGTGGGGGACCGGGGAGCTGTTTTTT. The V and J genes are TRBV15 and TRBJ2-2; D may correspond to TRBD1 or TRBD2 (5 bases each). V lost 4 bases and J 5 bases, leaving 11 bases between the germline ends. Germline V gene data show CDR1 as LNHNV and CDR2 as YYDKDF (reference sequence). The CDR3 has 14 residues.

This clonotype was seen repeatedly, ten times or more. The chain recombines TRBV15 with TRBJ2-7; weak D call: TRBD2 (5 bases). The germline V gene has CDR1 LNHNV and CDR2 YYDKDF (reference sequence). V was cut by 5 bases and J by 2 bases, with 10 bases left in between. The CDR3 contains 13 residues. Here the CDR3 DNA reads TGTGCCACCAGCCCCCCGGGAACCTACGAGCAGTACTTC. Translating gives CATSPPGTYEQYF.

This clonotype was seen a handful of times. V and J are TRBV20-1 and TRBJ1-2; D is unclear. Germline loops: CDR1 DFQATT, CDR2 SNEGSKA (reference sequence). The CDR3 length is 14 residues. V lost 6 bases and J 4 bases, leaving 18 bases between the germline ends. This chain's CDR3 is CSARKWPSSYGYTF. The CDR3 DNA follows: TGCAGTGCGCGAAAATGGCCCTCTTCCTATGGCTACACCTTC.

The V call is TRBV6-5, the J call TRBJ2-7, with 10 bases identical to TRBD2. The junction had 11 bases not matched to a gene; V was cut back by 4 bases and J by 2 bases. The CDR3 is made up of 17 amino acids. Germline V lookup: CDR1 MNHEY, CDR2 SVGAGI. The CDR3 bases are TGTGCCAGCAGTTTCTTACAGACTAGCGGGTATACCTACGAGCAGTACTTC. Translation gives CASSFLQTSGYTYEQYF.

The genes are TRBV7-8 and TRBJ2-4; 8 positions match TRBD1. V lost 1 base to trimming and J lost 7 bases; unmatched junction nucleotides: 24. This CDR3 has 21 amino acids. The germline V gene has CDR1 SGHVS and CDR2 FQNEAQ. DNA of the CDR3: TGTGCCAGCAGCTTAGTTCCCGTTGGGCGAATCATGGGGACAGGAGGGAACATTCAGTACTTC. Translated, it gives CASSLVPVGRIMGTGGNIQYF.

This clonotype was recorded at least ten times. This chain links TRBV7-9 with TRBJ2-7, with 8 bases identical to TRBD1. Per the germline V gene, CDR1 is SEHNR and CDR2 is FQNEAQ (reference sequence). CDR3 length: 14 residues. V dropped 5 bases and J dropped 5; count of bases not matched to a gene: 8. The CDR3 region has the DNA TGTGCCAGCAGCCACGGGACAGGACGGGACGAGCAGTACTTC. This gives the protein CASSHGTGRDEQYF.

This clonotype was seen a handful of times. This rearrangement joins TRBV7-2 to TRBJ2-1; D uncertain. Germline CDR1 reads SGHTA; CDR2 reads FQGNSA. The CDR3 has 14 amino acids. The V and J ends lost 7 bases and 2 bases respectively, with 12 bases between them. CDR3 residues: CASKTGFTYNEQFF. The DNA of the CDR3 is TGTGCCAGCAAGACCGGATTCACCTACAATGAGCAGTTCTTC.

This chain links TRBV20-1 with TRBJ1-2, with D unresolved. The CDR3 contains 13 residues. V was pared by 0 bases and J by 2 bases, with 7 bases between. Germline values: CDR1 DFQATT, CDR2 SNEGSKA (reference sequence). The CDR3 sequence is CSARDDGNYGYTF. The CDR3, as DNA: TGCAGTGCTAGAGACGACGGAAACTATGGCTACACCTTC.

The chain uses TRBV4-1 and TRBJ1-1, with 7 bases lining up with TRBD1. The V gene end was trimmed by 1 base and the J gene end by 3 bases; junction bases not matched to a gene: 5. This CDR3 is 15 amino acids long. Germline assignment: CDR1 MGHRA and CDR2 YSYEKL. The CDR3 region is CASSQGTGGYTEAFF. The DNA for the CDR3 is TGCGCCAGCAGCCAAGGGACAGGCGGATACACTGAAGCTTTCTTT.

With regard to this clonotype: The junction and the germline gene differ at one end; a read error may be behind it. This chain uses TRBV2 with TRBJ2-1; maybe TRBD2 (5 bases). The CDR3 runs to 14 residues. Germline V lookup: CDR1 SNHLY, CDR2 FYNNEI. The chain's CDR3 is CASSEASGYNEQFF. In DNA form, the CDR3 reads TGTGCTAGCAGTGAAGCAAGCGGTTACAATGAGCAGTTCTTC.

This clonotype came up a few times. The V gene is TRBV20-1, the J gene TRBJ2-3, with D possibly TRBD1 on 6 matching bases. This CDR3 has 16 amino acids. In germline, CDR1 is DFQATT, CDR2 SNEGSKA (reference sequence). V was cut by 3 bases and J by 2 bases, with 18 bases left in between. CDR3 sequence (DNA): TGCAGTGCTAGTCGAAATCAGGGGCGGAACACAGATACGCAGTATTTT. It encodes CSASRNQGRNTDTQYF.

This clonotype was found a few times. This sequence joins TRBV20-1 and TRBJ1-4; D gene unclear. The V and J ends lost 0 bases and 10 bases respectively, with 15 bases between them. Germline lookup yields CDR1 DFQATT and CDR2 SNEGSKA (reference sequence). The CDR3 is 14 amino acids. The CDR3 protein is CSAREGGAGVKLFF. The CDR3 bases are TGCAGTGCTAGAGAGGGCGGCGCGGGTGTAAAACTGTTTTTT.

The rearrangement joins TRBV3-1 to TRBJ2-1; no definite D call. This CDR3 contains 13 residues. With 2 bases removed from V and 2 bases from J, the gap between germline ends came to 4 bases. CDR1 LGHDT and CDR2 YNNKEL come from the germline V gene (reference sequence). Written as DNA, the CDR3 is TGTGCCAGCAGCCAACGTGCCTACAATGAGCAGTTCTTC. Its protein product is CASSQRAYNEQFF.

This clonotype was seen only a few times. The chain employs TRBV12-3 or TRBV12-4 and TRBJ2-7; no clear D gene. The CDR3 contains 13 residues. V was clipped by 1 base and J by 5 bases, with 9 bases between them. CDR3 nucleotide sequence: TGTGCCAGCAGTTTAGAGGGAACAAACGAGCAGTACTTC. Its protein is CASSLEGTNEQYF.

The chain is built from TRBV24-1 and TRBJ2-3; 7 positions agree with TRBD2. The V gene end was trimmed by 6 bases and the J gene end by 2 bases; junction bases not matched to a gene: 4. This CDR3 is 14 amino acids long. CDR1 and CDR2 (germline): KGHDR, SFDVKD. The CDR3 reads CATSRGVNTDTQYF. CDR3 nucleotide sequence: TGTGCCACCAGTCGGGGGGTCAACACAGATACGCAGTATTTT.

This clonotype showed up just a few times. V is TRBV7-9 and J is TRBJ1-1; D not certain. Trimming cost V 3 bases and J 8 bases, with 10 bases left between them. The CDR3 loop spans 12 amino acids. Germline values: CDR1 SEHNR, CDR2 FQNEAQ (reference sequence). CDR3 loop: CASSFPVLEAFF. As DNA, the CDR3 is TGTGCCAGCAGCTTCCCGGTCCTAGAAGCTTTCTTT.

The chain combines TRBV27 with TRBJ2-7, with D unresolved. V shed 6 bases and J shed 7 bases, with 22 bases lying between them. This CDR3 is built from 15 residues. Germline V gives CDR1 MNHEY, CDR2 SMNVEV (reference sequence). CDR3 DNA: TGTGCCAGCAGGGCGGACCGAGATTCCACGAGAGAGCAGTACTTC. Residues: CASRADRDSTREQYF.